Following are 25 T cell receptor beta chains from one sample sequenced in a study of T-cell reconstitution after alpha-beta-depleted transplantation in children. Preparation of the TCRbeta library was carried out with unique molecular identifiers. A single record per CDR3 protein comes from TCRdb applying MiXCR to the PCR reads. Among more than 300,000 distinct CDR3 sequences, roughly 16% were seen once, and the ten largest hold about 41%. Source: PBMCs, mostly from graft donor cells, taken 360 days after TCRalphabeta/CD19-depleted stem cell transplant. The receptor source for this set is a male patient between 2 and 15 years old who had a stem cell transplant for acute lymphoblastic leukemia, so the T cells may come from the graft donor.

The rearrangement uses TRBV10-3 and TRBJ2-3; 10 bases match TRBD1. V dropped 6 bases and J dropped 2; count of bases not matched to a gene: 8. The CDR3 length is 16 residues. Germline CDR1 is ENHRY and CDR2 is SYGVKD. For the CDR3, the DNA is TGTGCCATCAGCCAGACAGGGGGCGCCCCCACAGATACGCAGTATTTT. Translating it yields CAISQTGGAPTDTQYF.

In regard to this clonotype: This clone may be a read error of a much larger clone one base away. This chain uses TRBV20-1 with TRBJ2-7, with 7 positions matching TRBD1. The CDR3 length is 13 residues. CDR1 is DFQATT, CDR2 SNEGSKA, per germline (reference sequence). V lost 1 base to trimming and J lost 1 base; unmatched junction nucleotides: 1. For the CDR3, the DNA is TGCAGTGCTAGAGGACAGGGTTCCTACGAGCAGTACTTC. Translation: CSARGQGSYEQYF.

This clonotype was detected many times. The rearrangement joins TRBV20-1 to TRBJ2-5; TRBD2 is a possible D gene (6 bases). The CDR3 loop spans 14 amino acids. CDR1 is DFQATT, CDR2 SNEGSKA, per germline (reference sequence). The ends were cut back, 4 bases at V and 0 bases at J, with 12 bases in the middle. Here the CDR3 reads CSATLERDQETQYF. The CDR3 DNA sequence: TGCAGTGCTACCTTAGAGCGGGACCAAGAGACCCAGTACTTC.

The rearrangement uses TRBV4-3 and TRBJ2-1; D might be TRBD2 (6 bases). CDR1 LGHNA and CDR2 YSLEER come from the germline V gene. CDR3 length: 16 amino acids. Trimming removed 3 bases at V and 0 bases at J, with 12 bases between. The CDR3 spells CASSQASVSSYNEQFF. The DNA of the CDR3 is TGCGCCAGCAGCCAGGCTAGCGTGAGCTCCTACAATGAGCAGTTCTTC.

There are a few counts of this clonotype. V and J are TRBV20-1 and TRBJ2-3; 8 bases align to TRBD1. Germline values: CDR1 DFQATT, CDR2 SNEGSKA (reference sequence). V lost 3 bases to trimming and J lost 9 bases; unmatched junction nucleotides: 11. This CDR3 is 14 amino acids long. The CDR3 region has the DNA TGCAGTGCTAGGGTACAGGGGGGACCAGGGACGCAGTATTTT. Protein sequence: CSARVQGGPGTQYF.

This clonotype came up a few times. V and J are TRBV5-1 and TRBJ2-3; 8 bases fit TRBD1. Looked up from germline, CDR1 is SGHRS and CDR2 is YFSETQ. The CDR3 contains 15 residues. V was pared by 4 bases and J by 2 bases, with 6 bases of the junction left unmatched. This CDR3 reads CASSPGTGNTDTQYF. CDR3 DNA: TGCGCCAGCAGCCCAGGGACAGGAAACACAGATACGCAGTATTTT. Looking up the rest from reference TRBV5-1 and TRBJ2-3 gives the full variable domain: KAGVTQTPRYLIKTRGQQVTLSCSPISGHRSVSWYQQTPGQGLQFLFEYFSETQRNKGNFPGRFSGRQFSNSRSEMNVSTLELGDSALYLCASSPGTGNTDTQYFGPGTRLTVL.

This clonotype was picked up a small number of times. The chain carries TRBV25-1 and TRBJ1-5, with 8 bases identical to TRBD1. Germline V lookup: CDR1 MGHDK, CDR2 SYGVNS. This CDR3 spans 13 amino acids. After removal of 6 bases from V and 5 bases from J, the junction contained 3 bases not matched to a gene. The CDR3 loop is CASRDRVDQPQHF. In DNA form, the CDR3 reads TGTGCCAGCAGGGACAGGGTGGATCAGCCCCAGCATTTT.

The gene calls are TRBV6-5 and TRBJ1-4; 7 nucleotides match TRBD1. Germline trimming cut 2 bases from V and 2 bases from J; bases unmatched to any gene: 14. The germline V gene has CDR1 MNHEY and CDR2 SVGAGI. This CDR3 comprises 19 residues. The CDR3 DNA is TGTGCCAGCAGTTACCCTCGCAGGGGTATGACAGGGACTAATGAAAAACTGTTTTTT. Amino acid sequence: CASSYPRRGMTGTNEKLFF.

The table lists this clonotype with a few counts. The V and J genes are TRBV6-2 or TRBV6-3 and TRBJ1-1; D gene uncertain. The germline V and J ends were trimmed by 4 bases and 7 bases, with 10 bases remaining between them. This CDR3 is built from 12 residues. The V gene's germline CDR1 is MNHEY and CDR2 SVGEGT. DNA of the CDR3: TGTGCCAGCAGTTTCCCCACAAATGAAGCTTTCTTT. Amino acid sequence: CASSFPTNEAFF.

The table lists this clonotype with a few counts. The J gene is TRBJ2-4, the V gene TRBV12-3 or TRBV12-4; TRBD1 matches at 10 bases. Losses at the gene ends were 10 bases for V and 9 bases for J; bases not matched to a gene: 9. The CDR3 has 13 amino acids. This CDR3 is CATGQGEFTIQYF. The CDR3 nucleotides read TGTGCCACCGGACAGGGGGAATTTACCATTCAGTACTTC.

This chain's CDR3 is CASSVEGQYGELFF. The CDR3 nucleotides read TGTGCCAGCAGCGTAGAAGGGCAGTACGGGGAGCTGTTTTTT. The rearrangement uses TRBV9 and TRBJ2-2; unclear D gene. With 0 bases removed from V and 7 bases from J, the gap between germline ends came to 10 bases. Germline V gene sequence: CDR1 SGDLS, CDR2 YYNGEE. The CDR3 contains 14 residues.

This clonotype was seen a few times. The chain joins TRBV7-2 to TRBJ2-1, with D perhaps TRBD2 (5 bases). V was shortened by 5 bases and J by 6 bases, with 23 bases between the two germline ends. Germline CDR1 and CDR2: SGHTA and FQGNSA. This CDR3 region has 17 residues. CDR3 sequence reads: CASSRKFQVEVGNEQFF. The CDR3 DNA is TGTGCCAGCAGCCGCAAATTTCAGGTGGAGGTCGGCAATGAGCAGTTCTTC.

This clonotype appeared many times. The chain is built from TRBV4-2 and TRBJ2-5; D tentatively reads TRBD1 or TRBD2 (7 bases each). The germline V gene encodes CDR1 LGHNA and CDR2 YNFKEQ. The CDR3 runs 15 residues. Trimming took 4 bases from V and 5 from J, leaving 17 bases between them. The CDR3 region has the DNA TGTGCCAGCAGCCTCCACAGGGGAGGGATGGAGACCCAGTACTTC. Amino acid sequence: CASSLHRGGMETQYF.

This clonotype was detected a few times. The chain couples TRBV4-2 to TRBJ2-5; D uncertain. Germline V gives CDR1 LGHNA, CDR2 YNFKEQ. With 2 bases removed from V and 5 bases from J, the gap between germline ends came to 15 bases. The CDR3 is 15 amino acids. The CDR3 loop is CASSQFAYREETQYF. The DNA of the CDR3 is TGTGCCAGCAGCCAATTTGCCTACCGTGAGGAGACCCAGTACTTC.

The genes are TRBV20-1 and TRBJ2-4; TRBD2 aligns across 9 bases. The V gene end was trimmed by 6 bases and the J gene end by 7 bases; junction bases not matched to a gene: 10. CDR1 and CDR2 from the germline V gene are DFQATT and SNEGSKA (reference sequence). This CDR3 spans 14 amino acids. In DNA form, the CDR3 reads TGCAGTGCCCCCGGACTAGCGAGTGGGAACATTCAGTACTTC. Its translation is CSAPGLASGNIQYF.

CDR3 DNA: TGTGCCACCAGCAAGGACAGCGGACAAGAGACCCAGTACTTC. This sequence encodes CATSKDSGQETQYF. V and J are TRBV24-1 and TRBJ2-5, with D perhaps TRBD1 (6 bases). The CDR3 consists of 14 residues. The V and J ends lost 7 bases and 2 bases respectively, with 13 bases between them. Germline V gene data show CDR1 as KGHDR and CDR2 as SFDVKD.

This clonotype was observed a few times. The V call is TRBV12-3 or TRBV12-4, the J call TRBJ2-1; D unresolved. The CDR3 consists of 15 residues. V was cut by 7 bases and J by 1 base, with 14 bases left in between. In DNA, the CDR3 is TGTGCCAGCAATCATCAAATAAGGTCCTACAATGAGCAGTTCTTC. This encodes CASNHQIRSYNEQFF.

The chain carries TRBV10-3 and TRBJ2-2, with TRBD1 as a possible D gene (5 bases). Looked up from germline, CDR1 is ENHRY and CDR2 is SYGVKD. V was pared by 6 bases and J by 2 bases, with 7 bases between. The CDR3 has 13 residues. The CDR3, as DNA: TGTGCCATCAGCAGGGCTAACACCGGGGAGCTGTTTTTT. This encodes CAISRANTGELFF.

V usage is TRBV12-3 or TRBV12-4 and J usage is TRBJ1-6, with no clear D. This CDR3 contains 14 residues. Deletions cut 3 bases from V and 9 bases from J, with 12 bases between. The CDR3 loop is CASSLEFGGSPLHF. In DNA, the CDR3 is TGTGCCAGCAGTTTGGAGTTCGGAGGTTCACCCCTCCACTTT.

This clonotype was detected ten times or more. V is TRBV4-1 and J is TRBJ1-3; D ambiguous. Between the trimmed V and J ends, which lost 2 bases and 3 bases, there was a span of 14 bases. Germline loops: CDR1 MGHRA, CDR2 YSYEKL. This CDR3 spans 16 amino acids. The CDR3 is CASSQRTSMGGNTIYF. CDR3 sequence (DNA): TGCGCCAGCAGCCAAAGGACTTCCATGGGTGGAAACACCATATATTTT.

This clonotype was picked up a small number of times. J is TRBJ2-1 and V is TRBV20-1; 13 nucleotides line up with TRBD2. Trimming at V came to 4 bases and at J to 5 bases, leaving 5 bases not matched to a gene. This CDR3 region has 15 residues. In germline, CDR1 is DFQATT, CDR2 SNEGSKA (reference sequence). CDR3 DNA: TGCAGTGCTACAGGCGGACTAGCGGGGGACAATGAGCAGTTCTTC. Translated, it gives CSATGGLAGDNEQFF.

The CDR3 DNA sequence: TGTGCCCCCGCCCGGGTTCTCGCGGGACACCCCCCGAACACCGGGGAGCTGTTTTTT. It codes for CAPARVLAGHPPNTGELFF. The chain employs TRBV3-1 and TRBJ2-2, with D perhaps assigned TRBD1 or TRBD2 (6 bases each). Germline V gene data show CDR1 as LGHDT and CDR2 as YNNKEL (reference sequence). The CDR3 has 19 residues. Trimming shortened V by 11 bases and J by 0 bases, and 28 bases separated the two germline ends.

This clonotype was observed a handful of times. V is TRBV6-1 and J is TRBJ2-7; the match to TRBD2 covers 11 bases. This CDR3 has 15 residues. The germline CDR1 and CDR2 sequences are MNHNS and SASEGT. V trimming: 6 bases; J trimming: 1 base; junction bases outside the gene matches: 5. DNA for the CDR3: TGTGCCAGCAGATTCTGGACTAGCGGGTCCTACGAGCAGTACTTC. Its protein is CASRFWTSGSYEQYF.

The chain combines TRBV4-1 with TRBJ2-1, with a possible D match to TRBD1 (6 bases). Germline CDR1 reads MGHRA; CDR2 reads YSYEKL. The V and J ends lost 4 bases and 6 bases respectively, with 13 bases between them. CDR3 length: 14 amino acids. The CDR3 DNA follows: TGCGCCAGCAGCCCCGAGGGGGAGATCAATGAGCAGTTCTTC. It codes for CASSPEGEINEQFF.

This clonotype was detected a few times. The chain joins TRBV6-5 to TRBJ2-1, with 7 positions matching TRBD2. Germline loops: CDR1 MNHEY, CDR2 SVGAGI. V lost 4 bases and J lost 10; bases outside the gene matches: 4. The CDR3 runs to 12 residues. CDR3 in amino acids: CASSWGGSEQFF. CDR3 coding DNA: TGTGCCAGCAGTTGGGGCGGGAGCGAGCAGTTCTTC.